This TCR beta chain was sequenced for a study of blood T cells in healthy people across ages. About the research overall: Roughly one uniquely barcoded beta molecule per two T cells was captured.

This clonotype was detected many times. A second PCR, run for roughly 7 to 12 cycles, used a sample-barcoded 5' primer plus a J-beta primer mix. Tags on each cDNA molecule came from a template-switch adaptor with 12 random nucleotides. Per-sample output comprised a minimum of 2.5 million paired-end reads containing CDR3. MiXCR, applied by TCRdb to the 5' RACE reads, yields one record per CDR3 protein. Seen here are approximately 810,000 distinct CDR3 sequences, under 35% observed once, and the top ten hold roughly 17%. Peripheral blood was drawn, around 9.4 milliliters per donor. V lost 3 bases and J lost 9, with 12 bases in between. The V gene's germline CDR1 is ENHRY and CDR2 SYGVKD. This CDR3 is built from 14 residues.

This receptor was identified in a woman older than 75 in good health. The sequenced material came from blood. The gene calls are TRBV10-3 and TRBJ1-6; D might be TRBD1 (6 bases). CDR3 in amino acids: CAISETGTFSPLHF. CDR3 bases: TGTGCCATCAGTGAAACAGGGACCTTTTCACCCCTCCACTTT.